This section outlines one TCR beta chain sequence together with its context. The data are from a study of cytomegalovirus exposure and HLA in healthy donors. The V segment lost 5 bases and the J segment 2 bases; nucleotides outside the gene matches: 0. CDR1 MNHEY and CDR2 SVGAGI come from the germline V gene. The CDR3 sequence is 13 residues long. PCR employed 60 Vbeta and 13 Jbeta primers. Libraries were prepared by immunoSEQ multiplex PCR; TCRdb keeps only in-frame clonotypes and omits some of them. The sample lists around 78,000 clones, 72% occurring once. Sample: PBMCs. The sequence was collected from a woman aged 40 to 49 in good health and CMV-seropositive. This chain connects TRBV6-5 to TRBJ2-7; 10 bases agree with TRBD2. This CDR3 reads CASSSGRAYEQYF. DNA of the CDR3: TGTGCCAGCAGTAGCGGGAGGGCCTACGAGCAGTACTTC.